The 11 T cell receptor beta chains below come from one sample, sequenced in a study of blood T cell repertoires in COVID-19. Sequenced by immunoSEQ multiplex PCR; TCRdb stores in-frame clones only, minus some. The profile shows fewer than 250,000 clones, 80% to 90% of them singletons. The specimen sequenced was PBMCs or T cells enriched from blood (not recorded which). The receptors stem from a man aged 50 or older who had been exposed to COVID-19.

This rearrangement joins TRBV11-2 to TRBJ2-5; the match to TRBD1 covers 10 bases. V lost 6 bases and J lost 7; bases outside the gene matches: 8. The CDR3 runs 14 residues. Germline values: CDR1 SGHAT, CDR2 FQNNGV. Here the CDR3 reads CASRSWTGGRTQYF. The CDR3, as DNA: TGTGCCAGCAGATCTTGGACAGGGGGGAGGACCCAGTACTTC.

V gene TRBV28 combines with J gene TRBJ2-7; 7 nucleotides line up with TRBD1. Looked up from germline, CDR1 is MDHEN and CDR2 is SYDVKM. The V segment lost 9 bases and the J segment 2 bases; nucleotides outside the gene matches: 13. The CDR3 runs to 15 residues. The CDR3 nucleotides read TGTGCCAGTGCCTCGGGTGGGACAGAGGCCTACGAGCAGTACGTC. This translates into CASASGGTEAYEQYV.

V gene TRBV10-3 combines with J gene TRBJ1-6; TRBD1 aligns across 10 bases. The CDR3 has 14 residues. V dropped 2 bases and J dropped 8; count of bases not matched to a gene: 0. The germline gives CDR1 ENHRY, CDR2 SYGVKD. Written as DNA, the CDR3 is TGTGCCATCAGTGAGGGGACAGGGGATTCACCCCTCCACTTT. Translating gives CAISEGTGDSPLHF.

This clone was detected only a few times. The chain uses TRBV7-9 and TRBJ2-2, with TRBD2 as a possible D gene (6 bases). This CDR3 has 15 residues. V dropped 5 bases and J dropped 6 bases, with 16 bases sitting between them. CDR1 SEHNR and CDR2 FQNEAQ come from the germline V gene (reference sequence). CDR3 in amino acids: CASSPPEGSAGELFF. As DNA, the CDR3 is TGTGCCAGCAGCCCGCCGGAGGGTTCGGCCGGGGAGCTGTTTTTT. The full variable domain, in which reference TRBV7-9 and TRBJ2-2 provide the parts outside the CDR3, is DTGVSQNPRHKITKRGQNVTFRCDPISEHNRLYWYRQTLGQGPEFLTYFQNEAQLEKSRLLSDRFSAERPKGSFSTLEIQRTEQGDSAMYLCASSPPEGSAGELFFGEGSRLTVL.

The rearrangement joins TRBV5-8 to TRBJ1-5; TRBD1 matches at 9 bases. With V trimmed by 2 bases and J by 6 bases, 9 bases remained unmatched. The V gene's germline CDR1 is SGHTS and CDR2 YDEGEE. This CDR3 has 16 residues. The CDR3 here is CASSLRYRGPIQPQHF. The CDR3 nucleotides read TGTGCCAGCAGCTTAAGATACAGGGGGCCGATTCAGCCCCAGCATTTT.

V usage is TRBV15 and J usage is TRBJ2-1; 8 bases fit TRBD1. The CDR3 is made up of 18 amino acids. With 1 base clipped from V and 2 bases from J, the junction kept 10 bases outside the gene matches. CDR1 and CDR2 (germline): LNHNV, YYDKDF (reference sequence). The DNA of the CDR3 is TGTGCCACCAGCAGAGGGAGATATCAGGGGGCGGCCTACAATGAGCAGTTCTTC. Translation gives CATSRGRYQGAAYNEQFF.

The chain is built from TRBV7-8 and TRBJ1-6; a weak D match, TRBD1 (6 bases). CDR3 length: 16 residues. Per germline, CDR1 SGHVS and CDR2 FQNEAQ. V shed 2 bases and J shed 7 bases, with 15 bases lying between them. CDR3 region: CASSLRGNRGNSPLHF. Written as DNA, the CDR3 is TGTGCCAGCAGCTTAAGGGGTAATAGGGGGAATTCACCCCTCCACTTT. Complete variable domain (other parts from reference TRBV7-8 and TRBJ1-6): GAGVSQSPRYKVAKRGQDVALRCDPISGHVSLFWYQQALGQGPEFLTYFQNEAQLDKSGLPSDRFFAERPEGSVSTLKIQRTQQEDSAVYLCASSLRGNRGNSPLHFGNGTRLTVT.

The rearrangement links TRBV24-1 to TRBJ2-5, with 8 bases fitting TRBD2. This CDR3 contains 17 residues. Germline CDR1 and CDR2: KGHDR and SFDVKD. With 3 bases clipped from V and 1 base from J, the junction kept 9 bases outside the gene matches. The CDR3 is CATSDGLARNPQETQYF. The CDR3, as DNA: TGTGCCACCAGTGATGGACTAGCCCGAAACCCCCAAGAGACCCAGTACTTC.

This clone occurred once. The chain recombines TRBV5-1 with TRBJ2-1; no definite D call. CDR1 and CDR2 (germline): SGHRS, YFSETQ. V lost 1 base, J lost 0 bases, and 5 bases lay in between. CDR3 size: 14 residues. CDR3: CASSLTTSYNEQFF. The CDR3 bases are TGCGCCAGCAGCTTGACTACCTCCTACAATGAGCAGTTCTTC.

The chain is built from TRBV3-1 (or the pseudogene TRBV3-2) and TRBJ1-5; the D gene is possibly TRBD1 (5 bases). The CDR3 loop spans 16 amino acids. The V end lost 4 bases, the J end lost 4 bases, and 17 bases lay between the germline ends. The germline CDR1 and CDR2 sequences are LGHDT and YNNKEL (reference sequence). The CDR3 coding sequence is TGTGCCAGCAGCCCCGCGGCAGGGCAAAAAAATCAGCCCCAGCATTTT. Its translation is CASSPAAGQKNQPQHF.

The chain links TRBV7-9 to TRBJ1-2; 8 positions agree with TRBD1. Germline V gene sequence: CDR1 SEHNR, CDR2 FQNEAQ (reference sequence). CDR3 length equals 13 residues. J lost 5 bases, V lost 3 bases, and 2 bases had no gene match. The CDR3 region is CASSFGQGYGYTF. The CDR3 DNA sequence: TGTGCCAGCAGCTTTGGACAGGGTTATGGCTACACCTTC.